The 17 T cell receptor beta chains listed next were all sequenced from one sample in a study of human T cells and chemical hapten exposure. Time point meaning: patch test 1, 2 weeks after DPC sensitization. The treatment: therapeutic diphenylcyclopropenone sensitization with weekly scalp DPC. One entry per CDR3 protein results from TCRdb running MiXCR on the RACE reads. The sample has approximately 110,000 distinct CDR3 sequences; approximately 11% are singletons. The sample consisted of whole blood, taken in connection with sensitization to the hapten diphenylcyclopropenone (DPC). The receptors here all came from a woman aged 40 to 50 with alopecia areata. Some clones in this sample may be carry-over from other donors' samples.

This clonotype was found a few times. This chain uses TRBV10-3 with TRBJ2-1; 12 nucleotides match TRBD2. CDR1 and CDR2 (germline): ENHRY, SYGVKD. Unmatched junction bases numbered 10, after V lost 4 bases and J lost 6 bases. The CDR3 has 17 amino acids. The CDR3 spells CAISASVVLAGGNEQFF. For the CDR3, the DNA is TGTGCCATCAGTGCTTCGGTGGTACTAGCGGGGGGCAATGAGCAGTTCTTC.

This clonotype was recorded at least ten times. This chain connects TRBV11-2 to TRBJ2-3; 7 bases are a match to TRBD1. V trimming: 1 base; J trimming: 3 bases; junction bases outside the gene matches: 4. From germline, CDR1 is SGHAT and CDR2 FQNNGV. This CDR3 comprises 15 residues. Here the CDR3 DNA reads TGTGCCAGCAGCTTAGGACAGGGTGGAACAGATACGCAGTATTTT. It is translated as CASSLGQGGTDTQYF. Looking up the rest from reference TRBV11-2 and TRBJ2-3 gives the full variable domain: EAGVAQSPRYKIIEKRQSVAFWCNPISGHATLYWYQQILGQGPKLLIQFQNNGVVDDSQLPKDRFSAERLKGVDSTLKIQPAKLEDSAVYLCASSLGQGGTDTQYFGPGTRLTVL.

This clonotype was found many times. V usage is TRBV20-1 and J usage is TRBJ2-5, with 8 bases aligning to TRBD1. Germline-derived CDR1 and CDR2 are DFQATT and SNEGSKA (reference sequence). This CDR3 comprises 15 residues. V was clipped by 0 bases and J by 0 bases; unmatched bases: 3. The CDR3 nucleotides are TGCAGTGCTAGAGATCAGGACAGGGACCAAGAGACCCAGTACTTC. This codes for CSARDQDRDQETQYF.

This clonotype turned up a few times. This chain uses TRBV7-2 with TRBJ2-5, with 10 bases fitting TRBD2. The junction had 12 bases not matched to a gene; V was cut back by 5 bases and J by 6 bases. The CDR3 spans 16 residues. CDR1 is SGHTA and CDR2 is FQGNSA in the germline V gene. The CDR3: CASSPQREGGGKTQYF. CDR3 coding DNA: TGTGCCAGCAGCCCCCAGCGGGAGGGGGGTGGAAAGACCCAGTACTTC. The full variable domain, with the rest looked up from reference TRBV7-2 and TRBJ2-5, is GAGVSQSPSNKVTEKGKDVELRCDPISGHTALYWYRQSLGQGLEFLIYFQGNSAPDKSGLPSDRFSAERTGGSVSTLTIQRTQQEDSAVYLCASSPQREGGGKTQYFGPGTRLLVL.

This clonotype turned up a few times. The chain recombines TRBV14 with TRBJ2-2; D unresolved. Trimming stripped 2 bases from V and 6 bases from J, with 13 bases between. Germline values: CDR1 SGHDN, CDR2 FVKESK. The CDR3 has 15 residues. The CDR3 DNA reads TGTGCCAGCAGCCAAAGAACCACACCCGCCGGGGAGCTGTTTTTT. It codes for CASSQRTTPAGELFF.

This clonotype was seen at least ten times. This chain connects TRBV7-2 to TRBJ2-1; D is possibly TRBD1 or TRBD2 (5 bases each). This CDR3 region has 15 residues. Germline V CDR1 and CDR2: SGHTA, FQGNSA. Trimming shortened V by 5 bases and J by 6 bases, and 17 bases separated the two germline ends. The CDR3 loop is CASSPPRTGPNEQFF. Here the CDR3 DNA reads TGTGCCAGCAGCCCCCCCCGGACGGGGCCCAATGAGCAGTTCTTC.

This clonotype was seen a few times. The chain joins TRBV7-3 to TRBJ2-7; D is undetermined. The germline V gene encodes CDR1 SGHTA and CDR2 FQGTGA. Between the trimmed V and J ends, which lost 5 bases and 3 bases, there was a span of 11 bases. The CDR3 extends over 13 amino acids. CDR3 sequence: CASSPGWGYEQYF. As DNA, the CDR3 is TGTGCCAGCAGCCCAGGCTGGGGCTACGAGCAGTACTTC. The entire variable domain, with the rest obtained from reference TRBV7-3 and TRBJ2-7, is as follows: GAGVSQTPSNKVTEKGKYVELRCDPISGHTALYWYRQSLGQGPEFLIYFQGTGAADDSGLPNDRFFAVRPEGSVSTLKIQRTERGDSAVYLCASSPGWGYEQYFGPGTRLTVT.

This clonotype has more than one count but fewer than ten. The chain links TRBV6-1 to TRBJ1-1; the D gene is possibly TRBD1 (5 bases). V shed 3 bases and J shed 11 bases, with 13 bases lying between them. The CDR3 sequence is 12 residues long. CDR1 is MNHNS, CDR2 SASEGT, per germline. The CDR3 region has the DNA TGTGCCAGCAGTGATCCAGGGAACAGGGCTTTCTTT. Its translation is CASSDPGNRAFF.

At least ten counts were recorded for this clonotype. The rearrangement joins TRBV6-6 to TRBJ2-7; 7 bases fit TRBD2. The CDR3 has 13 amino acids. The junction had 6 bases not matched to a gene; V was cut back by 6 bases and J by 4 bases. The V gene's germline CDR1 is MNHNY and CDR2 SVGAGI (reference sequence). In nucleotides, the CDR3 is TGTGCCAGCAGCCCCGACGGGAGGTACGAGCAGTACTTC. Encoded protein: CASSPDGRYEQYF.

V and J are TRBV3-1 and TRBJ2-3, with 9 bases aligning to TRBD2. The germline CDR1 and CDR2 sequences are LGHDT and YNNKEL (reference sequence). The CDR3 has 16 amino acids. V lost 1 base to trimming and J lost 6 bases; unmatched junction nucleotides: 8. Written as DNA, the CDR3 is TGTGCCAGCAGCCAAGGGTTTAGCGGGGGTACGGATACGCAGTATTTT. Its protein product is CASSQGFSGGTDTQYF.

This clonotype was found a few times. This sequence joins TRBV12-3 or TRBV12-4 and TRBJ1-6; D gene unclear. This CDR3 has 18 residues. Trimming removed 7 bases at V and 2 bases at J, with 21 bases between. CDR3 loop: CASTPLPRRAAYNSPLHF. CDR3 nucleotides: TGTGCCAGCACACCCCTTCCACGAAGGGCCGCCTATAATTCACCCCTCCACTTT.

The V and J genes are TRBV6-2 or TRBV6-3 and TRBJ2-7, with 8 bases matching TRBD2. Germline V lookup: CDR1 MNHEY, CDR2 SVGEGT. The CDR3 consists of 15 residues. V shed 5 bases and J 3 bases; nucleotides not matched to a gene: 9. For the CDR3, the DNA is TGTGCCAGCAGTCTCAGCGGGAGTAGGAACTACGAGCAGTACTTC. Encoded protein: CASSLSGSRNYEQYF.

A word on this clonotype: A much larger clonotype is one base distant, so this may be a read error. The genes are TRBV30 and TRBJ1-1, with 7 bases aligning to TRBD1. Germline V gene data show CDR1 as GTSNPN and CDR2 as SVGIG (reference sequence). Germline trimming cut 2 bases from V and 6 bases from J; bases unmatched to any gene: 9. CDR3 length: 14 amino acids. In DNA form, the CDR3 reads TGTGCCTGGAGTACGGACAGGCGCAACGCTGAAGCTTTCTTT. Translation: CAWSTDRRNAEAFF.

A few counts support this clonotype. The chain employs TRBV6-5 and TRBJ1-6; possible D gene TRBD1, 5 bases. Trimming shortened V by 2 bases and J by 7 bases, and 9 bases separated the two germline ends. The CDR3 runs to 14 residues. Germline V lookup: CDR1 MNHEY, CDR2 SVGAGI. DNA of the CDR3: TGTGCCAGCAGTTACCAGGGAAAAAATTCACCCCTCCACTTT. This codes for CASSYQGKNSPLHF.

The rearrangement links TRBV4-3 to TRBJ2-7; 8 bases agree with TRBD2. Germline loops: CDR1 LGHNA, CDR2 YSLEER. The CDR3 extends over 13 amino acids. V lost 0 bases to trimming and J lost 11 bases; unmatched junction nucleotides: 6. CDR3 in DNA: TGCGCCAGCAGCCAAGATCGCGGCGGGAGGAAGTACTTC. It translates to CASSQDRGGRKYF.

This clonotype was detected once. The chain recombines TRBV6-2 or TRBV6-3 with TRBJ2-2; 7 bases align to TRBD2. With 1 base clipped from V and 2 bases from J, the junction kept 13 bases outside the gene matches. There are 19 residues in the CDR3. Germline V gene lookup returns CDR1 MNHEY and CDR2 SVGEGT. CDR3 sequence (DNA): TGTGCCAGCAGTTACTTTAGGAGGGCGGGGGAACCTAACACCGGGGAGCTGTTTTTT. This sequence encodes CASSYFRRAGEPNTGELFF.

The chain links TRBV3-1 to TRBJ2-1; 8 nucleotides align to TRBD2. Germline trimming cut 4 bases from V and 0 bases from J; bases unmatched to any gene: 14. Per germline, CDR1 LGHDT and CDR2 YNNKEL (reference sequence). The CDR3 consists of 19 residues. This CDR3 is CASSLGGRLATSSYNEQFF. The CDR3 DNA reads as TGTGCCAGCAGCCTGGGGGGGCGACTAGCGACGAGCTCCTACAATGAGCAGTTCTTC.